The 9 T cell receptor beta chains presented below share a single source sample, sequenced in a study of blood T cell repertoires in COVID-19. Repertoires were generated with immunoSEQ multiplex PCR, while TCRdb's copy carries only in-frame clones and drops some. The sample consists of about 220,000 clones, roughly 84% of them appearing once. The sequencing sample was made of peripheral blood. These receptors all come from a man aged 25 to 40 with active or convalescent COVID-19.

The V gene is TRBV19, the J gene TRBJ1-2; 7 bases match TRBD1. The V and J ends lost 4 bases and 8 bases, in that order; junction bases with no gene match: 10. CDR1 LNHDA and CDR2 SQIVND come from the germline V gene (reference sequence). The CDR3 has 14 amino acids. The DNA for the CDR3 is TGTGCCAGTAGTAACAATGACAGGGCGCGAGGCTACACCTTC. Translating it yields CASSNNDRARGYTF.

The chain has TRBV30 and TRBJ1-5; 9 bases map to TRBD1. Germline CDR1 GTSNPN, CDR2 SVGIG (reference sequence). There are 15 residues in the CDR3. J lost 3 bases, V lost 0 bases, and 3 bases had no gene match. The CDR3 region has the DNA TGTGCCTGGAGTGTACGGGACAGGGTCAATCAGCCCCAGCATTTT. Residues: CAWSVRDRVNQPQHF.

This chain connects TRBV15 to TRBJ2-2, with TRBD2 matching over 10 bases. CDR1 and CDR2 from the germline V gene are LNHNV and YYDKDF (reference sequence). CDR3 length: 14 residues. J gave up 6 bases and V 7 bases, and 5 bases lay outside the gene matches. The CDR3 DNA is TGTGCCACCAAGCGGGAGGGTGGCCCCGGGGAGCTGTTTTTT. Translation gives CATKREGGPGELFF.

This clone appeared a single time. The V call is TRBV9, the J call TRBJ2-2; perhaps TRBD2 as D (5 bases). Germline CDR1 and CDR2: SGDLS and YYNGEE. The ends were cut back, 0 bases at V and 4 bases at J, with 7 bases in the middle. The CDR3 totals 14 residues. CDR3 amino acids: CASSVGERTGELFF. The CDR3 nucleotides are TGTGCCAGCAGCGTAGGGGAGCGCACCGGGGAGCTGTTTTTT.

This chain joins TRBV10-3 and TRBJ1-1; 11 bases map to TRBD1. The trim removed 7 bases at V and 4 bases at J, leaving 8 bases unmatched. This CDR3 comprises 15 residues. CDR1 and CDR2 from the germline V gene are ENHRY and SYGVKD. CDR3 in amino acids: CAINCSGTGGTEAFF. DNA for the CDR3: TGTGCCATCAATTGTTCCGGGACAGGGGGCACTGAAGCTTTCTTT.

This clone has only one observation. This chain uses TRBV19 with TRBJ1-2; no firm D call. The CDR3 is 15 residues long. Trimming shortened V by 5 bases and J by 4 bases, and 17 bases separated the two germline ends. CDR1 is LNHDA, CDR2 SQIVND, per germline (reference sequence). CDR3 sequence (DNA): TGTGCCAGTAGTCCTTCTTTACGACTCTTCTATGGCTACACCTTC. Encoded protein: CASSPSLRLFYGYTF.

This chain uses TRBV7-9 with TRBJ1-2; 7 positions agree with TRBD1. Germline CDR1 reads SEHNR; CDR2 reads FQNEAQ (reference sequence). The CDR3 has 14 amino acids. After removal of 3 bases from V and 0 bases from J, the junction contained 1 base not matched to a gene. CDR3 nucleotide sequence: TGTGCCAGCAGCTTCCAGGGGGCTAACTATGGCTACACCTTC. It translates to CASSFQGANYGYTF. The full variable domain, its missing parts supplied by reference TRBV7-9 and TRBJ1-2, is DTGVSQNPRHKITKRGQNVTFRCDPISEHNRLYWYRQTLGQGPEFLTYFQNEAQLEKSRLLSDRFSAERPKGSFSTLEIQRTEQGDSAMYLCASSFQGANYGYTFGSGTRLTVV.

This clone is a singleton in its sample. The V and J genes are TRBV15 and TRBJ1-3, with a tentative D call TRBD1 (6 bases). Trimming took 5 bases from V and 3 from J, leaving 14 bases between them. CDR3 size: 15 residues. CDR1 and CDR2 from the germline V gene are LNHNV and YYDKDF (reference sequence). As DNA, the CDR3 is TGTGCCACCAGCGGCCAGGACAGAGGTGGAAACACCATATATTTT. It codes for CATSGQDRGGNTIYF.

The chain links TRBV11-3 to TRBJ2-7; D perhaps matches TRBD2 (7 bases). The CDR3 length is 15 residues. With 1 base removed from V and 2 bases from J, the gap between germline ends came to 12 bases. Germline V gene data show CDR1 as SGHNT and CDR2 as YENEEA. The CDR3 nucleotides are TGTGCCAGCAGCTTAGGGGGAGGGGGTACCTACGAGCAGTACTTC. As protein: CASSLGGGGTYEQYF.